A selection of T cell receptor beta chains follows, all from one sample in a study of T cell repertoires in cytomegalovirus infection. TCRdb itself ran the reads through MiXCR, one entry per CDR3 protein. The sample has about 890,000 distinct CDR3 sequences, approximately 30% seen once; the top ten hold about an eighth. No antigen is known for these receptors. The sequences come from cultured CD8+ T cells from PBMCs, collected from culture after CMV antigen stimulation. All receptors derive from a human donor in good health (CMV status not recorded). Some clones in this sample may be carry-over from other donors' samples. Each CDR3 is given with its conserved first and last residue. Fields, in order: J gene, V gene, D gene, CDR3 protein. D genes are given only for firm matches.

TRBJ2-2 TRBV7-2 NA CASSSSKVASNTGELFF
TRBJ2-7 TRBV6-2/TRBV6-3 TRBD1 CASSSSRDRSYHEQYF
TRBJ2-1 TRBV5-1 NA CASSFGGQSYNEQFF
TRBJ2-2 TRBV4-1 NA CASTHRLNTGELFF
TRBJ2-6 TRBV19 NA CASSIARVPGANVLTF
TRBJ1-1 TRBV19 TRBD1 CASQPGQGLNTEAFF
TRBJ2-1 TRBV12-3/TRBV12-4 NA CASSQTSLEQFF
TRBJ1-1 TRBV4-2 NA CASSQDGAAEAFF
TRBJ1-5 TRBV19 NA CASSIGLDQPQHF
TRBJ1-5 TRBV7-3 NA CASSPSCKDRNQPQHF
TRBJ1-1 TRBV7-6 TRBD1 CASSLGGTGVGYTEAFF
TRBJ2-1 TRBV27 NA CASSLSSGNEQFF
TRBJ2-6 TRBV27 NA CASRDGTNVLTF
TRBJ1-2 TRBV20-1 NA CSARVGRANYGYTF
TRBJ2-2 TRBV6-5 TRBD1 CASSWTGVNGELFF
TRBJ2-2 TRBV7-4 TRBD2 CASRPTSGGPLAGELFF
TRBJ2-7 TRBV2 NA CASSEGRPYEQYF
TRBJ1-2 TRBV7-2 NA CASTLGYGYTF
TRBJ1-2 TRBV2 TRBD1 CASPEAGGGYTF
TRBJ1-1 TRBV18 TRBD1 CASSPSSTGAGTEAFF
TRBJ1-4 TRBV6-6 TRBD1 CASAPGTGNEKLFF
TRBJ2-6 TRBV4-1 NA CASSQEAGDYTGANVLTF
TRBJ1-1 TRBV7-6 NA CASSSPGRATEAFF
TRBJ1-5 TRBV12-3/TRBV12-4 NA CASSLSGTQLPQHF
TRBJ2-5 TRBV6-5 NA CASSYQQQVRETQYF
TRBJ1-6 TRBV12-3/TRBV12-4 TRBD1 CASSSAGTANSPLHF
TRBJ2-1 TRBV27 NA CASSLSQGNNEQFF
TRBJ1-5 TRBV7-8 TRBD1 CASSSWTGIGNQPQHF
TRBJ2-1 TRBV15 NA CATSRDLGRGRSNEQFF
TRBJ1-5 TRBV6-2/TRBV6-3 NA CASSSLGLPWSNQPQHF
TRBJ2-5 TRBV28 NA CASTHLGQEETQYF
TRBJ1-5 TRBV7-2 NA CASSYWDSNQPQHF